Shown below are 7 T cell receptor beta chains from a single sample sequenced in a study of molecular identifiers for immune sequencing clone quantification. Via MiXCR, TCRdb re-called the PCR reads, giving one row per CDR3 protein. Among over 600,000 distinct CDR3 sequences listed, about 20% were seen once. Sequenced sample: naive CD8+ T cells from blood, with Jurkat cell RNA spiked in. As to subset: FACS-sorted CD8+CD4-CCR7+CD45RA+ naive T cells. These receptors all stem from a human donor in good health. Some libraries in this study had Jurkat cell RNA spiked in.

This clonotype was counted once. Being one base from a much bigger clone, this may be a read error. The gene calls are TRBV4-1 and TRBJ2-7; D is unclear. CDR1 is MGHRA and CDR2 is YSYEKL in the germline V gene. CDR3 size: 15 residues. As DNA, the CDR3 is TGCGCCAGCAGCCAAGCTCGACTGGGCTCCTACGGGCAGTACTTC. Its protein product is CASSQARLGSYGQYF.

On this clonotype: The conserved closing phenylalanine or tryptophan is absent in this CDR3, likely reflecting a read error. The chain links TRBV11-2 to TRBJ1-1; TRBD1 is a possible D gene (6 bases). Germline V gene lookup returns CDR1 SGHAT and CDR2 FQNNGV. The CDR3 spans 17 residues. The germline V and J ends were trimmed by 3 bases and 0 bases, with 17 bases remaining between them. This chain's CDR3 is CASSLTGQPPMNTEAFS. The CDR3 DNA reads as TGTGCCAGCAGCTTGACCGGACAGCCCCCTATGAACACTGAAGCTTTCTCT.

This clonotype was observed a single time. A read error may account for a junction end that differs from germline. J is TRBJ2-7 and V is TRBV7-3; no firm D call. This CDR3 spans 13 amino acids. Per germline, CDR1 SGHTA and CDR2 FQGTGA. This CDR3 is CASSLTLGYGQYF. Here the CDR3 DNA reads TGTGCCAGCAGCTTAACGCTGGGGTACGGGCAGTACTTC.

The table lists this clonotype with a few counts. The chain links TRBV15 to TRBJ1-2; D not certain. Trimming left V 0 bases short and J 0 bases short, with 17 bases between. Germline V CDR1 and CDR2: LNHNV, YYDKDF (reference sequence). The CDR3 has 18 residues. The CDR3 is CATSRDLGRPETNYGYTF. CDR3 coding DNA: TGTGCCACCAGCAGAGATCTTGGAAGGCCAGAGACTAACTATGGCTACACCTTC.

This clonotype occurred once. This may arise from a read error, as a much more abundant clone is one base away. Since no conserved phenylalanine or tryptophan closes the CDR3, a read error is the likely cause. This sequence joins TRBV27 and TRBJ1-1, with 9 bases matching TRBD1. The V gene's germline CDR1 is MNHEY and CDR2 SMNVEV (reference sequence). This CDR3 is 12 amino acids long. The junction had 10 bases not matched to a gene; V was cut back by 10 bases and J by 10 bases. CDR3 DNA: TGTGCCACCCGCTCGACAGGGGGATCAGCTTTCTCT. It encodes CATRSTGGSAFS.

Comment on this clonotype: Relative to the germline gene, one junction end is altered; a read error may explain this. The V gene is TRBV27, the J gene TRBJ2-7; D uncertain. The CDR3 runs 14 residues. Germline loops: CDR1 MNHEY, CDR2 SMNVEV (reference sequence). CDR3 in amino acids: CASSLGQRFYERYF. The CDR3 nucleotides are TGTGCCAGCAGTTTAGGGCAGAGGTTCTACGAGCGGTACTTC.

This clonotype showed up just once. This may arise from a read error, as a much more abundant clone is one base away. The V gene is TRBV25-1, the J gene TRBJ2-7; 7 bases match TRBD1. J gave up 3 bases and V 6 bases, and 8 bases lay outside the gene matches. This CDR3 is built from 14 residues. Germline CDR1 MGHDK, CDR2 SYGVNS. CDR3 coding DNA: TGTGCCAGCAGAAGAAGGGACAGAATCTACGAGCAGTACTTC. This encodes CASRRRDRIYEQYF.